The subject of this entry is one T cell receptor beta chain. This record comes from a study of blood T cell repertoires in COVID-19. On the study more broadly: From T cells, B-cell-depleted T cells, or PBMCs came the material, which was cDNA or gDNA.

Clones were sequenced by immunoSEQ multiplex PCR, and TCRdb holds only the in-frame ones, with some missing. The sample has about 110,000 clones; 84% are singletons. The TCR comes from a woman aged 80 or over with active or convalescent COVID-19. Sample: peripheral blood.

The CDR3 sequence: CASSSQGVNTEAFF. The CDR3 DNA reads TGCGCCAGCAGCTCGCAGGGGGTGAACACTGAAGCTTTCTTT. This rearrangement joins TRBV5-1 to TRBJ1-1; 7 bases match TRBD1. This CDR3 has 14 amino acids. Germline loops: CDR1 SGHRS, CDR2 YFSETQ. V lost 3 bases to trimming and J lost 0 bases; unmatched junction nucleotides: 2.